A single sample is the source of the 28 T cell receptor beta chains below, sequenced in a study of cytomegalovirus exposure and HLA in healthy donors. In the PCR, 60 Vbeta and 13 Jbeta primers were used. Sequenced by immunoSEQ multiplex PCR; TCRdb stores in-frame clones only, minus some. Among approximately 140,000 clones, less than 85% were seen once, and the ten largest hold roughly 6%. Sequencing was carried out using PBMCs. The receptors stem from a man aged 50 or older in good health and CMV-seropositive.

In this sample, this clone turned up a few times. The chain joins TRBV2 to TRBJ2-1; a possible D gene is TRBD1 (5 bases). The CDR3 runs to 14 residues. Per germline, CDR1 SNHLY and CDR2 FYNNEI. V dropped 3 bases and J dropped 4 bases, with 10 bases sitting between them. CDR3 sequence: CASSEARGYNEQFF. Written as DNA, the CDR3 is TGTGCCAGCAGTGAGGCTAGGGGATACAATGAGCAGTTCTTC. Filled out from reference TRBV2 and TRBJ2-1, the complete variable domain reads EPEVTQTPSHQVTQMGQEVILRCVPISNHLYFYWYRQILGQKVEFLVSFYNNEISEKSEIFDDQFSVERPDGSNFTLKIRSTKLEDSAMYFCASSEARGYNEQFFGPGTRLTVL.

The genes are TRBV5-4 and TRBJ2-3, with TRBD2 matching 14 bases. Germline V CDR1 and CDR2: SGHNT, YYREEE (reference sequence). Trimming at V came to 4 bases and at J to 6 bases, leaving 13 bases not matched to a gene. The CDR3 loop spans 18 amino acids. For the CDR3, the DNA is TGTGCCAGCAGCCCTATTCTCGGACTAGCGGGAGGAGCGGATACGCAGTATTTT. Translating it yields CASSPILGLAGGADTQYF.

V is TRBV5-4 and J is TRBJ2-7, with 8 bases lining up with TRBD2. Germline V lookup: CDR1 SGHNT, CDR2 YYREEE (reference sequence). V was clipped by 0 bases and J by 5 bases; unmatched bases: 4. This CDR3 spans 14 amino acids. Here the CDR3 reads CASSLVGRAHEQYF. CDR3 bases: TGTGCCAGCAGCTTGGTCGGGAGGGCCCACGAGCAGTACTTC.

The chain joins TRBV6-1 to TRBJ2-5; unclear D gene. V lost 7 bases to trimming and J lost 2 bases, with 14 bases between them. Germline-derived CDR1 and CDR2 are MNHNS and SASEGT. This CDR3 is 14 amino acids long. The CDR3 sequence: CASTPTRSQETQYF. For the CDR3, the DNA is TGTGCCAGCACGCCGACTCGATCACAAGAGACCCAGTACTTC.

The chain is built from TRBV25-1 and TRBJ2-1; TRBD2 agrees at 11 bases. This CDR3 has 13 residues. Germline V lookup: CDR1 MGHDK, CDR2 SYGVNS. The J segment lost 8 bases and the V segment lost 7 bases, leaving 4 bases of the junction unmatched. The CDR3 DNA reads as TGTGCCAGCAAGACTAGCGGGATTTATGAGCAGTTCTTC. This translates into CASKTSGIYEQFF.

V and J are TRBV6-1 and TRBJ2-3; D perhaps matches TRBD2 (5 bases). Germline V gene lookup returns CDR1 MNHNS and CDR2 SASEGT. The CDR3 length is 14 residues. Trimming pared 11 bases from V and 4 bases from J, leaving 19 bases between. Here the CDR3 reads CALLWARGSDTQYF. CDR3 nucleotides: TGTGCCCTCTTGTGGGCCAGAGGGTCAGATACGCAGTATTTT.

As regards this clone: This sample also contains other DNA sequences that code for the same CDR3. The rearrangement joins TRBV19 to TRBJ1-5; TRBD1 matches 9 bases. CDR1 is LNHDA and CDR2 is SQIVND in the germline V gene (reference sequence). V shed 5 bases and J 5 bases; nucleotides not matched to a gene: 4. The CDR3 runs 14 residues. CDR3 DNA: TGTGCCAGTAGTCCCCGGACAGGGGATCAGCCCCAGCATTTT. Translated, it gives CASSPRTGDQPQHF.

As for this clone: Germline and junction disagree at one end, which may indicate a read error. The chain joins TRBV7-7 to TRBJ2-1, with TRBD1 identical over 8 bases. Germline CDR1 SSHAT, CDR2 FNYEAQ (reference sequence). CDR3 length: 15 amino acids. DNA for the CDR3: TGTGCTAGCAGTCCCCAGGGGGCAGGGTACAATGAGCAGTTCTTC. Protein product: CASSPQGAGYNEQFF.

The count of this clone is one. The rearrangement joins TRBV6-1 to TRBJ1-2; D unclear. The V end was cut by 3 bases, the J end by 8 bases, with 10 bases between. Germline V gives CDR1 MNHNS, CDR2 SASEGT. There are 12 residues in the CDR3. The CDR3 region has the DNA TGTGCCAGCAGTGAGGAGGCGGGCGGCTACACCTTC. Encoded protein: CASSEEAGGYTF.

The genes are TRBV7-8 and TRBJ2-7, with TRBD1 identical over 7 bases. The CDR3 loop spans 11 amino acids. Germline CDR1 reads SGHVS; CDR2 reads FQNEAQ. Trimming cost V 5 bases and J 6 bases; bases outside gene matches: 1. For the CDR3, the DNA is TGTGCCAGCAGCGCAGGGGGCGAGCAGTACTTC. Translated, it gives CASSAGGEQYF.

This chain joins TRBV18 and TRBJ1-5; D unresolved. Trimming removed 3 bases at V and 6 bases at J, with 9 bases between. CDR1 and CDR2 from the germline V gene are KGHSH and LQKENI. The CDR3 runs 13 residues. The CDR3 protein is CASSPGRVQPQHF. The CDR3 nucleotides are TGTGCCAGCTCACCCGGTCGGGTTCAGCCCCAGCATTTT.

The genes are TRBV7-9 and TRBJ2-3, with a possible D match to TRBD2 (6 bases). V was pared by 3 bases and J by 2 bases, with 9 bases between. The CDR3 covers 14 residues. CDR1 is SEHNR and CDR2 is FQNEAQ in the germline V gene (reference sequence). CDR3 amino acids: CASSFVGLTDTQYF. CDR3 nucleotide sequence: TGTGCCAGCAGCTTTGTGGGACTCACAGATACGCAGTATTTT.

The V gene is TRBV11-1, the J gene TRBJ2-3; D is undetermined. CDR3 length: 13 amino acids. V was clipped by 1 base and J by 6 bases, with 8 bases between them. CDR1 is SGHAT, CDR2 FQDESV, per germline (reference sequence). This CDR3 is CASSLDWADTQYF. DNA of the CDR3: TGTGCCAGCAGCTTAGACTGGGCCGATACGCAGTATTTT.

The chain links TRBV13 to TRBJ2-7; 12 positions match TRBD2. CDR3 length: 18 residues. Per the germline V gene, CDR1 is PRHDT and CDR2 is FYEKMQ (reference sequence). J lost 2 bases, V lost 2 bases, and 10 bases had no gene match. For the CDR3, the DNA is TGTGCCAGCAGCTTAACGGGTACTAGCGGGAGGTTCGCCTACGAGCAGTACTTC. The encoded protein is CASSLTGTSGRFAYEQYF.

The V and J genes are TRBV10-2 and TRBJ1-1, with 9 bases identical to TRBD1. V dropped 4 bases and J dropped 2; count of bases not matched to a gene: 11. The CDR3 has 17 residues. Germline V gene lookup returns CDR1 WSHSY and CDR2 SAAADI. This chain's CDR3 is CASSVTGGDWSNTEAFF. The CDR3, as DNA: TGCGCCAGCAGTGTGACAGGGGGGGATTGGAGCAACACTGAAGCTTTCTTT.

As regards this clone: At the DNA level, this CDR3 is encoded by other sequences in the same sample as well. The J gene is TRBJ2-7, the V gene TRBV18; TRBD2 matches at 7 bases. The CDR3 is 15 amino acids. V lost 3 bases and J lost 0; bases outside the gene matches: 5. The germline CDR1 and CDR2 sequences are KGHSH and LQKENI. CDR3 coding DNA: TGTGCCAGCTCACCCGGGACTATCAGCTCCTACGAGCAGTACTTC. It codes for CASSPGTISSYEQYF.

The rearrangement links TRBV6-1 to TRBJ1-1; 7 bases fit TRBD1. The germline CDR1 and CDR2 sequences are MNHNS and SASEGT. Trimming cost V 3 bases and J 4 bases; bases outside gene matches: 5. The CDR3 has 14 residues. This chain's CDR3 is CASSDPTGTTEAFF. The CDR3 nucleotides read TGTGCCAGCAGTGACCCGACAGGGACCACTGAAGCTTTCTTT.

J is TRBJ2-1 and V is TRBV6-1; TRBD2 matches at 10 bases. V shed 2 bases and J 9 bases; nucleotides not matched to a gene: 7. Germline V gives CDR1 MNHNS, CDR2 SASEGT. This CDR3 contains 15 residues. The CDR3 DNA follows: TGTGCCAGCAGTGAAATGGCAGGACTAGCGGTTGAGCAGTTCTTC. It codes for CASSEMAGLAVEQFF.

The chain joins TRBV6-6 to TRBJ2-1; D gene unclear. Trimming removed 6 bases at V and 6 bases at J, with 12 bases between. CDR1 and CDR2 from the germline V gene are MNHNY and SVGAGI (reference sequence). CDR3 length: 13 amino acids. The CDR3, as DNA: TGTGCCAGCAGCCTAGACTCCGTCAATGAGCAGTTCTTC. This sequence encodes CASSLDSVNEQFF.

The chain is built from TRBV18 and TRBJ2-1; the match to TRBD1 covers 11 bases. J lost 7 bases, V lost 2 bases, and 4 bases had no gene match. CDR1 is KGHSH, CDR2 LQKENI, per germline. This CDR3 is 15 amino acids long. The CDR3, as DNA: TGTGCCAGCTCACCAGGACAGGGGGCGCGAAATGAGCAGTTCTTC. Its protein product is CASSPGQGARNEQFF.

The CDR3 reads CASSPRGGSYEQYF. The CDR3 nucleotides are TGTGCCAGCAGCCCCCGGGGCGGGAGCTACGAGCAGTACTTC. The gene calls are TRBV5-6 and TRBJ2-7, with 7 bases matching TRBD2. V lost 4 bases to trimming and J lost 3 bases; unmatched junction nucleotides: 7. The V gene's germline CDR1 is SGHDT and CDR2 YYEEEE. The CDR3 has 14 residues. The whole variable domain, remainder taken from reference TRBV5-6 and TRBJ2-7, is DAGVTQSPTHLIKTRGQQVTLRCSPKSGHDTVSWYQQALGQGPQFIFQYYEEEERQRGNFPDRFSGHQFPNYSSELNVNALLLGDSALYLCASSPRGGSYEQYFGPGTRLTVT.

A few counts support this clone. J is TRBJ1-4 and V is TRBV2; TRBD1 is a possible D gene (6 bases). Trimming removed 11 bases from V and 4 bases from J, with 14 bases in between. Germline V CDR1 and CDR2: SNHLY, FYNNEI. This CDR3 spans 13 amino acids. The CDR3 DNA reads as TGTGCCGGACAAGGACAGTTTAATGAAAAACTGTTTTTT. It encodes CAGQGQFNEKLFF. The variable domain in full, with the rest retrieved from reference TRBV2 and TRBJ1-4, is EPEVTQTPSHQVTQMGQEVILRCVPISNHLYFYWYRQILGQKVEFLVSFYNNEISEKSEIFDDQFSVERPDGSNFTLKIRSTKLEDSAMYFCAGQGQFNEKLFFGSGTQLSVL.

The V call is TRBV2, the J call TRBJ1-2; 7 bases line up with TRBD1. Germline assignment: CDR1 SNHLY and CDR2 FYNNEI. The CDR3 loop spans 15 amino acids. Germline trimming cut 2 bases from V and 2 bases from J; bases unmatched to any gene: 5. This CDR3 reads CASSEYTTGNYGYTF. The CDR3 nucleotides are TGTGCCAGCAGTGAATACACGACAGGGAACTATGGCTACACCTTC.

This clone has more than one count but fewer than ten. The V and J genes are TRBV6-6 and TRBJ1-6; no firm D call. CDR3 length: 13 residues. Germline V lookup: CDR1 MNHNY, CDR2 SVGAGI (reference sequence). Trimming removed 11 bases from V and 10 bases from J, with 18 bases in between. CDR3 amino acids: CAPPKPLRSPLHF. CDR3 nucleotide sequence: TGTGCCCCCCCTAAACCACTCCGATCACCCCTCCACTTT.

The chain is built from TRBV18 and TRBJ1-2; D gene unclear. The V end was cut by 8 bases, the J end by 6 bases, with 19 bases between. This CDR3 contains 14 residues. Germline loops: CDR1 KGHSH, CDR2 LQKENI. CDR3 DNA sequence: TGTGCCAGCACCCCGAGGGCCAAATCGGATGGCTACACCTTC. This encodes CASTPRAKSDGYTF.

This chain links TRBV6-5 with TRBJ2-7; D gene uncertain. V was shortened by 5 bases and J by 1 base, with 12 bases between the two germline ends. Germline assignment: CDR1 MNHEY and CDR2 SVGAGI. The CDR3 spans 14 residues. The CDR3 spells CASSRRGGSYEQYF. For the CDR3, the DNA is TGTGCCAGCAGTCGCCGCGGCGGTTCCTACGAGCAGTACTTC.

The chain employs TRBV5-1 and TRBJ2-7, with TRBD1 as a possible D gene (6 bases). The CDR3 is 14 amino acids. Germline V lookup: CDR1 SGHRS, CDR2 YFSETQ. V was trimmed by 2 bases and J by 9 bases, leaving 18 bases between them. CDR3 nucleotides: TGCGCCAGCAGCTTAGGACAGCCCAGGAGTGTGCAGTACTTC. Its protein is CASSLGQPRSVQYF.

This clone was picked up one time. The chain carries TRBV7-9 and TRBJ2-5, with a tentative D call TRBD1 (6 bases). Germline V lookup: CDR1 SEHNR, CDR2 FQNEAQ (reference sequence). This CDR3 is 14 amino acids long. V lost 5 bases and J lost 0, with 10 bases in between. CDR3 region: CASSLRQDQETQYF. In nucleotides, the CDR3 is TGTGCCAGCAGCCTACGACAGGACCAAGAGACCCAGTACTTC.